These 14 T cell receptor beta chains originate from one sample sequenced in a study of blood T cell repertoires in COVID-19. Clones were sequenced by immunoSEQ multiplex PCR, and TCRdb holds only the in-frame ones, with some missing. The sample includes 140,000 to 150,000 clones, 86% seen only once; the top ten take around 4.5%. Sample: PBMCs or T cells enriched from blood (not recorded which). Receptors originate from a man aged 45-60 years who had recovered from COVID-19.

Only a few counts were recorded for this clone. The chain couples TRBV19 to TRBJ1-5, with TRBD1 as a possible D gene (6 bases). There are 17 residues in the CDR3. Deletions cut 3 bases from V and 5 bases from J, with 20 bases between. Germline V gene lookup returns CDR1 LNHDA and CDR2 SQIVND (reference sequence). Here the CDR3 reads CASSMRWQGLRDQPQHF. CDR3 in DNA: TGTGCCAGTAGTATGCGGTGGCAGGGGCTAAGGGATCAGCCCCAGCATTTT.

The chain combines TRBV19 with TRBJ1-2; tentatively, D is TRBD1 (6 bases). Trimming removed 3 bases at V and 2 bases at J, with 13 bases between. The CDR3 has 15 residues. The germline gives CDR1 LNHDA, CDR2 SQIVND (reference sequence). The DNA for the CDR3 is TGTGCCAGTAGTATCGGGGGGGCGCAGAACTATGGCTACACCTTC. It encodes CASSIGGAQNYGYTF.

This chain links TRBV28 with TRBJ2-6; D not resolved. The CDR3 covers 13 residues. V was cut by 7 bases and J by 0 bases, with 4 bases left in between. Germline V gene lookup returns CDR1 MDHEN and CDR2 SYDVKM. The CDR3 DNA is TGTGCCAGCACCGGCTCTGGGGCCAACGTCCTGACTTTC. This encodes CASTGSGANVLTF.

CDR3 sequence (DNA): TGTGCCAGCAGCGTCCAGCCCTCTAGCGGGGGGAAGGAGACCCAGTACTTC. This codes for CASSVQPSSGGKETQYF. This sequence joins TRBV9 and TRBJ2-5, with TRBD2 identical over 11 bases. Germline assignment: CDR1 SGDLS and CDR2 YYNGEE. V lost 2 bases and J lost 5; bases outside the gene matches: 11. The CDR3 length is 17 residues.

V usage is TRBV9 and J usage is TRBJ2-5, with D possibly being TRBD2 (5 bases). Trimming pared 2 bases from V and 2 bases from J, leaving 10 bases between. This CDR3 has 14 residues. Germline assignment: CDR1 SGDLS and CDR2 YYNGEE. For the CDR3, the DNA is TGTGCCAGCAGCGTCGGGATTTTACAAGAGACCCAGTACTTC. It specifies CASSVGILQETQYF.

The rearrangement uses TRBV7-3 and TRBJ2-3, with D possibly TRBD1 on 6 matching bases. Trimming cost V 3 bases and J 2 bases, with 9 bases left between them. Germline CDR1 SGHTA, CDR2 FQGTGA. This CDR3 comprises 14 residues. CDR3 nucleotides: TGTGCCAGCAGCTTGGACAGATTCACAGATACGCAGTATTTT. This gives the protein CASSLDRFTDTQYF.

The chain employs TRBV9 and TRBJ2-3; 12 bases align to TRBD2. The CDR3 covers 16 residues. Trimming cost V 4 bases and J 11 bases; bases outside gene matches: 14. The V gene's germline CDR1 is SGDLS and CDR2 YYNGEE. The CDR3 region has the DNA TGTGCCAGCAGCACCTGGACTAGCGGGAATATTGGGGGGCAGTATTTT. Amino acids: CASSTWTSGNIGGQYF.

The rearrangement links TRBV6-5 to TRBJ1-2; 7 bases line up with TRBD1. The V and J ends lost 5 bases and 5 bases, in that order; junction bases with no gene match: 8. The CDR3 length is 14 residues. Germline V gene sequence: CDR1 MNHEY, CDR2 SVGAGI. The CDR3 loop reads CASSPDRPFYGYTF. The CDR3 DNA follows: TGTGCCAGCAGTCCGGACAGGCCCTTTTATGGCTACACCTTC.

V usage is TRBV28 and J usage is TRBJ1-3, with 8 bases identical to TRBD1. Trimming removed 5 bases from V and 8 bases from J; junction bases left unmatched: 8. The CDR3 totals 14 residues. Looked up from germline, CDR1 is MDHEN and CDR2 is SYDVKM. DNA for the CDR3: TGTGCCAGCAGTCAGCCCCAGGGGGCCTACACCATATATTTT. Its protein product is CASSQPQGAYTIYF.

The rearrangement links TRBV11-2 to TRBJ1-3; 7 bases align to TRBD1. The junction had 9 bases not matched to a gene; V was cut back by 5 bases and J by 2 bases. CDR1 SGHAT and CDR2 FQNNGV come from the germline V gene. This CDR3 is 16 amino acids long. The CDR3 protein is CASSRDGQVTGNTIYF. In nucleotides, the CDR3 is TGTGCCAGCAGCCGAGATGGACAGGTCACTGGAAACACCATATATTTT. Filled out from reference TRBV11-2 and TRBJ1-3, the complete variable domain reads EAGVAQSPRYKIIEKRQSVAFWCNPISGHATLYWYQQILGQGPKLLIQFQNNGVVDDSQLPKDRFSAERLKGVDSTLKIQPAKLEDSAVYLCASSRDGQVTGNTIYFGEGSWLTVV.

The chain is built from TRBV24-1 and TRBJ1-1; 12 nucleotides agree with TRBD1. Per germline, CDR1 KGHDR and CDR2 SFDVKD. The CDR3 length is 16 residues. Trimming at V came to 4 bases and at J to 4 bases, leaving 6 bases not matched to a gene. DNA of the CDR3: TGTGCCACCAGTGAGTGGGACAGGGGGCACGTCACTGAAGCTTTCTTT. It specifies CATSEWDRGHVTEAFF.

This clone was seen just once. The chain carries TRBV28 and TRBJ2-7; D not certain. This CDR3 has 11 amino acids. In germline, CDR1 is MDHEN, CDR2 SYDVKM. V lost 6 bases and J 4 bases, leaving 7 bases between the germline ends. CDR3 in DNA: TGTGCCAGCAGGGCCGGGTACGAGCAGTACGTC. Translation: CASRAGYEQYV.

This chain connects TRBV7-9 to TRBJ2-7, with 7 bases that match TRBD2. CDR3 length equals 17 residues. V lost 1 base to trimming and J lost 0 bases; unmatched junction nucleotides: 9. Germline V gene lookup returns CDR1 SEHNR and CDR2 FQNEAQ (reference sequence). CDR3 in amino acids: CASSLGRSGGSSYEQYF. The CDR3 nucleotides read TGTGCCAGCAGCTTAGGACGGTCCGGCGGGAGCTCCTACGAGCAGTACTTC.

The CDR3, as DNA: TGCGCCAGCAGCCAAGATCAGGGAAACACCATATATTTT. Protein product: CASSQDQGNTIYF. V and J are TRBV4-1 and TRBJ1-3; D not resolved. The CDR3 consists of 13 residues. Germline lookup yields CDR1 MGHRA and CDR2 YSYEKL. The V and J ends lost 0 bases and 4 bases respectively, with 4 bases between them.